This TCR beta chain was profiled in a study of blood T cell repertoires in COVID-19. Looking at the study overall: The origin of the acute and convalescent COVID-19 samples was the United States, Italy and Spain. T cells, B-cell-depleted T cells, or PBMCs supplied cDNA or gDNA.

This clone was counted once. In the original processing: Quantification of nucleated cells was approximated via reference gene primer amplification. Repertoires were generated with immunoSEQ multiplex PCR, while TCRdb's copy carries only in-frame clones and drops some. D and trimming were read from the DNA, whereas the V and J calls and clone size are those reported in that table. The sample has around 150,000 clones; roughly four fifths are singletons. With 5 bases removed from V and 12 bases from J, the gap between germline ends came to 15 bases. The germline CDR1 and CDR2 sequences are SGHRS and YFSETQ. The length of the CDR3 is 12 residues.

The receptor was derived from a woman older than 75 in a cohort sampled during active or convalescent COVID-19. V usage is TRBV5-1 and J usage is TRBJ2-1; possible D gene TRBD1, 5 bases. Material for sequencing was peripheral blood. Written as DNA, the CDR3 is TGCGCCAGCAGACAGGATACCTCCGGGCAGTTCTTC. Translated: CASRQDTSGQFF.